The 12 T cell receptor beta chains below come from one sample, sequenced in a study of T cells in tuberculosis. Cells were sorted from thawed PBMC rested overnight and stained with GMM-loaded CD1B tetramer, viability dye and anti-CD3. C32 glucose monomycolate from Rhodococcus equi was loaded onto the CD1B tetramers. Assay: immunoSEQ multiplex PCR; the TCRdb copy retains only in-frame clones and omits some. Here the sample spans about 88,000 clones, around 90% being singletons. Source material: CD1b-GMM tetramer-negative cells sorted from PBMCs. Source of these receptors: an adult woman with latent tuberculosis.

The J gene is TRBJ2-5, the V gene TRBV5-1; TRBD2 agrees at 8 bases. With 4 bases clipped from V and 4 bases from J, the junction kept 12 bases outside the gene matches. CDR3 length: 16 residues. The germline CDR1 and CDR2 sequences are SGHRS and YFSETQ. Here the CDR3 reads CASSPLRAGGIETQYF. CDR3 nucleotides: TGCGCCAGCAGCCCGTTAAGGGCGGGGGGTATAGAGACCCAGTACTTC.

This rearrangement joins TRBV15 to TRBJ1-1, with D perhaps TRBD1 (6 bases). Germline V gene sequence: CDR1 LNHNV, CDR2 YYDKDF (reference sequence). The V end was cut by 2 bases, the J end by 0 bases, with 10 bases between. The CDR3 length is 15 residues. CDR3 in DNA: TGTGCCACCAGCAGACCAGGACAGCTGAACACTGAAGCTTTCTTT. Translated, it gives CATSRPGQLNTEAFF.

The V and J genes are TRBV5-4 and TRBJ2-7; TRBD1 is a possible D gene (6 bases). Germline CDR1 is SGHNT and CDR2 is YYREEE (reference sequence). V gave up 4 bases and J gave up 11 bases, with 25 bases separating them. The CDR3 covers 15 residues. CDR3 nucleotides: TGTGCCAGCAGCCCCATAAATGGGGGACAAGGCCACGAGTACTTC. Translated: CASSPINGGQGHEYF.

The chain combines TRBV7-8 with TRBJ2-7; a weak D match, TRBD2 (7 bases). Trimming shortened V by 0 bases and J by 4 bases, and 19 bases separated the two germline ends. This CDR3 spans 17 amino acids. Per germline, CDR1 SGHVS and CDR2 FQNEAQ. The CDR3 region is CASSLAAGASGLYEQYF. The CDR3 coding sequence is TGTGCCAGCAGCTTAGCGGCGGGGGCTAGCGGTTTATACGAGCAGTACTTC.

V and J are TRBV7-8 and TRBJ2-2, with TRBD2 matching 9 bases. Looked up from germline, CDR1 is SGHVS and CDR2 is FQNEAQ. With V trimmed by 3 bases and J by 5 bases, 4 bases remained unmatched. The CDR3 runs to 15 residues. The CDR3: CASSFSGGSTGELFF. The CDR3 nucleotides read TGTGCCAGCAGCTTCAGCGGGGGGTCAACCGGGGAGCTGTTTTTT.

This rearrangement joins TRBV7-9 to TRBJ2-7; possibly TRBD1 for D (6 bases). Germline V gene lookup returns CDR1 SEHNR and CDR2 FQNEAQ (reference sequence). V dropped 4 bases and J dropped 0 bases, with 13 bases sitting between them. This CDR3 contains 15 residues. The CDR3 region is CASSSRQVLSYEQYF. For the CDR3, the DNA is TGTGCCAGCAGCTCCCGACAGGTCCTCTCCTACGAGCAGTACTTC. Supplemented by reference TRBV7-9 and TRBJ2-7, the full variable domain reads DTGVSQNPRHKITKRGQNVTFRCDPISEHNRLYWYRQTLGQGPEFLTYFQNEAQLEKSRLLSDRFSAERPKGSFSTLEIQRTEQGDSAMYLCASSSRQVLSYEQYFGPGTRLTVT.

The chain recombines TRBV5-1 with TRBJ1-4; D might be TRBD1 (5 bases). This CDR3 is 14 amino acids long. CDR1 and CDR2 from the germline V gene are SGHRS and YFSETQ. Deletions cut 3 bases from V and 1 base from J, with 7 bases between. The CDR3 region is CASSWGLTNEKLFF. The CDR3 nucleotides are TGCGCCAGCAGCTGGGGCCTAACTAATGAAAAACTGTTTTTT. The variable domain in full, completed from reference TRBV5-1 and TRBJ1-4, reads KAGVTQTPRYLIKTRGQQVTLSCSPISGHRSVSWYQQTPGQGLQFLFEYFSETQRNKGNFPGRFSGRQFSNSRSEMNVSTLELGDSALYLCASSWGLTNEKLFFGSGTQLSVL.

The gene calls are TRBV15 and TRBJ2-7; a possible D gene is TRBD2 (5 bases). Between the trimmed V and J ends, which lost 0 bases and 6 bases, there was a span of 12 bases. Germline CDR1 and CDR2: LNHNV and YYDKDF (reference sequence). This CDR3 contains 14 residues. CDR3 nucleotides: TGTGCCACCAGCAGAGATATAGGAGGCAGCGAGCAGTACGTC. It translates to CATSRDIGGSEQYV.

This chain uses TRBV18 with TRBJ2-5; 9 nucleotides line up with TRBD2. In germline, CDR1 is KGHSH, CDR2 LQKENI. The CDR3 consists of 17 residues. V shed 5 bases, J shed 4 bases, and the junction held 14 bases outside the gene matches. For the CDR3, the DNA is TGTGCCAGCTCAGCCATCGCGGGGGGGCCCGGGCGAGAGACCCAGTACTTC. Amino acid sequence: CASSAIAGGPGRETQYF.

This chain uses TRBV2 with TRBJ1-3, with 7 bases that match TRBD1. V trimming: 5 bases; J trimming: 6 bases; junction bases outside the gene matches: 4. The germline CDR1 and CDR2 sequences are SNHLY and FYNNEI. The CDR3 is 13 amino acids. For the CDR3, the DNA is TGTGCCAGCAGTAGACAGGGAGAAAACACCATATATTTT. It codes for CASSRQGENTIYF.

The chain has TRBV11-2 and TRBJ2-2; 15 bases are a match to TRBD2. The CDR3 runs to 18 residues. J gave up 3 bases and V 5 bases, and 7 bases lay outside the gene matches. Germline CDR1 and CDR2: SGHAT and FQNNGV. The CDR3 protein is CASSPRTSGGGYTGELFF. In DNA, the CDR3 is TGTGCCAGCAGCCCCCGGACTAGCGGGGGGGGATACACCGGGGAGCTGTTTTTT. Filled out from reference TRBV11-2 and TRBJ2-2, the complete variable domain reads EAGVAQSPRYKIIEKRQSVAFWCNPISGHATLYWYQQILGQGPKLLIQFQNNGVVDDSQLPKDRFSAERLKGVDSTLKIQPAKLEDSAVYLCASSPRTSGGGYTGELFFGEGSRLTVL.

The DNA of the CDR3 is TGCGCCAGCTCCGTTGGGTCGGGTAGCACAGATACGCAGTATTTT. Its translation: CASSVGSGSTDTQYF. This chain uses TRBV10-1 with TRBJ2-3; D not certain. Germline loops: CDR1 WNHNN, CDR2 SYGVQD (reference sequence). The CDR3 has 15 amino acids. Deletions cut 8 bases from V and 0 bases from J, with 15 bases between.